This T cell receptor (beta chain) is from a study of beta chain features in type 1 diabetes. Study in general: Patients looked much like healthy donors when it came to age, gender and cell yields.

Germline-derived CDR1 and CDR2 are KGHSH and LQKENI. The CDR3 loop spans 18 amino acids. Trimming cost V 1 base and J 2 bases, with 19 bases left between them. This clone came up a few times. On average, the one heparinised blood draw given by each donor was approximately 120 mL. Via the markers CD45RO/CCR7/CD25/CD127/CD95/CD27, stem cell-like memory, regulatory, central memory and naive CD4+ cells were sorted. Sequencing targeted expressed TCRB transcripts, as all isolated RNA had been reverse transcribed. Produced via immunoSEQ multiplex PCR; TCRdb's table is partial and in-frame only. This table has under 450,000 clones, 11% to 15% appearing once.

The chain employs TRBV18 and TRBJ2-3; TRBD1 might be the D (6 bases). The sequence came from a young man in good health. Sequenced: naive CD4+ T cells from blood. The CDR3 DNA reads TGTGCCAGCTCACCACGGGTCCTCTCACAGGGAGACACAGATACGCAGTATTTT. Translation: CASSPRVLSQGDTDTQYF.